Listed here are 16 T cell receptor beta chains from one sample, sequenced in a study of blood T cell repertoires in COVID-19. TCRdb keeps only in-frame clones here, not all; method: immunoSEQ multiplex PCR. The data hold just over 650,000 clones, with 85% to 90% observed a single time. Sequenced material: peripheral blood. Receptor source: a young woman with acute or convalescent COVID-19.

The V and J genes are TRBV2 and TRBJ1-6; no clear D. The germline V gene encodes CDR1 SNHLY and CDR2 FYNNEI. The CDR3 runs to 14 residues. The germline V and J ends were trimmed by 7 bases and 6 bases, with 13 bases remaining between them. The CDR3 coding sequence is TGTGCCAGCACCCTCCTGGGAGGTAATTCACCCCTCCACTTT. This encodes CASTLLGGNSPLHF.

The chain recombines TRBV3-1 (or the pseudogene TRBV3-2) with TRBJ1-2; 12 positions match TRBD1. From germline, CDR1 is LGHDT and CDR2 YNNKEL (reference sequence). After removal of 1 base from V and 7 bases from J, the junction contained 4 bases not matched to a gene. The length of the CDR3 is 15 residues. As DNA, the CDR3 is TGTGCCAGCAGCCAAGTTGGGACAGGGGGCCGTGGCTACACCTTC. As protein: CASSQVGTGGRGYTF.

Here the CDR3 reads CAISEYVGAIYGYTF. The CDR3 DNA reads as TGTGCCATCAGTGAGTACGTAGGGGCCATCTATGGCTACACCTTC. This chain joins TRBV10-3 and TRBJ1-2; a weak D match, TRBD1 (5 bases). The V end was cut by 1 base, the J end by 4 bases, with 13 bases between. This CDR3 region has 15 residues. Germline V gene sequence: CDR1 ENHRY, CDR2 SYGVKD.

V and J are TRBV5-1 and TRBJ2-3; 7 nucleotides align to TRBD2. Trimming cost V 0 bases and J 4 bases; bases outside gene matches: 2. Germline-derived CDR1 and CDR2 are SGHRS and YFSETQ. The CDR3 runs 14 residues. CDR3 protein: CASSLGTSPDTQYF. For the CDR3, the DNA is TGCGCCAGCAGCTTGGGGACTAGTCCAGATACGCAGTATTTT.

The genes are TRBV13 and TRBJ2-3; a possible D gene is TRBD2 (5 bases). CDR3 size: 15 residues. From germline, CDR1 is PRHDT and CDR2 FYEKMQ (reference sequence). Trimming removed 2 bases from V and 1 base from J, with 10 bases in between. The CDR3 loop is CASSLWTSRTDTQYF. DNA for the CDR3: TGTGCCAGCAGCTTATGGACTTCCCGCACAGATACGCAGTATTTT.

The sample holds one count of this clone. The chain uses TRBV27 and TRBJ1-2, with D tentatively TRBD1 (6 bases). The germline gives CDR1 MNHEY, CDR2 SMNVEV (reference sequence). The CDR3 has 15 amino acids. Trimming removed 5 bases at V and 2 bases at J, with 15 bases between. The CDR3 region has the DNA TGTGCCAGCAGTCGGAAAGGGGGACCCAACTATGGCTACACCTTC. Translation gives CASSRKGGPNYGYTF.

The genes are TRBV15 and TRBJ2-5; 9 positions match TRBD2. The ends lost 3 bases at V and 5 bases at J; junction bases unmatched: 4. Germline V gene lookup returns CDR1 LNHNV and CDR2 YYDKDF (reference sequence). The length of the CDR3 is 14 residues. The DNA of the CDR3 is TGTGCCACCAGCAGGGGTGGACTAGCGGAGACCCAGTACTTC. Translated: CATSRGGLAETQYF.

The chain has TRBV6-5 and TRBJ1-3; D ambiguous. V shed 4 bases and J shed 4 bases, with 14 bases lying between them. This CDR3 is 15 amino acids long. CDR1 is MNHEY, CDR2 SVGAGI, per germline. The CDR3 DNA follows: TGTGCCAGCAGTTCTCCGGCAGGCGGGGGAAACACCATATATTTT. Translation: CASSSPAGGGNTIYF.

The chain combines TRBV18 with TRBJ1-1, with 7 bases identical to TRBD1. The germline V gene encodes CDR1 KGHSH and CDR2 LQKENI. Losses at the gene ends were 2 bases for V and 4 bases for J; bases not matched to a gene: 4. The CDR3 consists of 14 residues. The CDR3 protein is CASSPDRVSTEAFF. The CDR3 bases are TGTGCCAGCTCACCAGACAGGGTAAGCACTGAAGCTTTCTTT.

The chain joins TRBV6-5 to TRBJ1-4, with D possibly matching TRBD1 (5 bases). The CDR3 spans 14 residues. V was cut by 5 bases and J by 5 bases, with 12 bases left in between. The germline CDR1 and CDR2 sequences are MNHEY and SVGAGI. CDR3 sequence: CASSQGRGNEKLFF. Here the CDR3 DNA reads TGTGCCAGCAGTCAGGGACGGGGGAATGAAAAACTGTTTTTT.

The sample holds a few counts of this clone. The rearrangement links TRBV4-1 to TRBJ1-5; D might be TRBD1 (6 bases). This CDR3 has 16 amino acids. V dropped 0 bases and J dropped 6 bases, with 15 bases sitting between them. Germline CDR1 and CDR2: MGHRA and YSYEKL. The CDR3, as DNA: TGCGCCAGCAGCCAAGATCAGGGGAATTTGGGTCAGCCCCAGCATTTT. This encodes CASSQDQGNLGQPQHF.

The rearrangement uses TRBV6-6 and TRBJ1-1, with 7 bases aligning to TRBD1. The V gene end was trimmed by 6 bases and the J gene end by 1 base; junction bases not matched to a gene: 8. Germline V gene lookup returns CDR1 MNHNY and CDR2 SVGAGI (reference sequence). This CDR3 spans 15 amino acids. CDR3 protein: CASSKEGAANTEAFF. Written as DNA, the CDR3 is TGTGCCAGCAGCAAGGAGGGGGCAGCGAACACTGAAGCTTTCTTT.

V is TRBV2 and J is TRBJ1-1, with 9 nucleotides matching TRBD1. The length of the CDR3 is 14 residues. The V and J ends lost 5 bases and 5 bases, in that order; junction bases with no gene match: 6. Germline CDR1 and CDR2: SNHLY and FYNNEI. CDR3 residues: CASSSRTGDTEAFF. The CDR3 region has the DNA TGTGCCAGCAGTTCACGGACAGGGGATACTGAAGCTTTCTTT.

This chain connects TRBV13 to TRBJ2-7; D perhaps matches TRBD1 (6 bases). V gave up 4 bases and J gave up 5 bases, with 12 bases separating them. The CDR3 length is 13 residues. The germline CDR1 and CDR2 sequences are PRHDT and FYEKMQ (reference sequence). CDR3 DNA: TGTGCCAGCAGCTCCGGGACAACCCACGAGCAGTACTTC. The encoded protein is CASSSGTTHEQYF. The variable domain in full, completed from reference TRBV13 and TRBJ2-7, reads AAGVIQSPRHLIKEKRETATLKCYPIPRHDTVYWYQQGPGQDPQFLISFYEKMQSDKGSIPDRFSAQQFSDYHSELNMSSLELGDSALYFCASSSGTTHEQYFGPGTRLTVT.

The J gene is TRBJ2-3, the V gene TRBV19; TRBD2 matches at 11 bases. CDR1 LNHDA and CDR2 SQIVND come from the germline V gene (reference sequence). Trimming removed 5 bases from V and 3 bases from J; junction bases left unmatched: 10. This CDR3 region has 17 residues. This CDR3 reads CASSPHRASGGTDTQYF. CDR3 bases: TGTGCCAGTAGTCCCCATAGGGCTAGCGGGGGGACAGATACGCAGTATTTT. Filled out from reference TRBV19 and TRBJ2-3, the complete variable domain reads DGGITQSPKYLFRKEGQNVTLSCEQNLNHDAMYWYRQDPGQGLRLIYYSQIVNDFQKGDIAEGYSVSREKKESFPLTVTSAQKNPTAFYLCASSPHRASGGTDTQYFGPGTRLTVL.

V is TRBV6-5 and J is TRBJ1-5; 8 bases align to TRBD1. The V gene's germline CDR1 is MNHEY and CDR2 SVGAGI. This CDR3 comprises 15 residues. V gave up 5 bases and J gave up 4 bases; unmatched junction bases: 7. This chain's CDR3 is CASSPDQGANQPQHF. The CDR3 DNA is TGTGCCAGCAGTCCGGACCAGGGGGCTAATCAGCCCCAGCATTTT.